The T cell receptor beta chain under discussion was sequenced for a study of CD8+ T cells in alopecia areata. Study conclusions and caveats: Relative to normal scalp, lesional scalp, especially alopecia totalis/universalis, showed higher clonality.

Isolated RNA was reverse transcribed into cDNA used as the sequencing template. Here immunoSEQ multiplex PCR was the method, and the copy in TCRdb shows in-frame clones only, minus some. This table has about 110,000 clones, under 60% appearing once. Both peripheral blood and punch biopsies of lesional scalp skin were obtained from patients who had alopecia areata. Only a few counts were recorded for this clone. What it binds is unknown. V dropped 2 bases and J dropped 1 base, with 11 bases sitting between them. The germline gives CDR1 MNHEY, CDR2 SVGAGI. This CDR3 has 15 amino acids. The sample consisted of NKG2D-low CD8+ T cells sorted from blood. The TCR comes from a human donor with alopecia areata. V gene TRBV6-5 combines with J gene TRBJ1-2, with TRBD1 as a possible D gene (5 bases). The CDR3 DNA sequence: TGTGCCAGCAGTTACAGGGACCAGCATAACTATGGCTACACCTTC. It specifies CASSYRDQHNYGYTF.